The clone carrying this T cell receptor beta chain has only a few counts. Unique molecular identifiers were built into the TCRbeta library. TCRdb used MiXCR to reprocess the PCR reads, holding one entry per CDR3 protein. In the table there are hundreds of thousands of distinct CDR3 sequences, approximately 13% of which are singletons. This entry is derived from a study of T-cell reconstitution after alpha-beta-depleted transplantation in children. Trimming shortened V by 5 bases and J by 0 bases, and 7 bases separated the two germline ends. Germline values: CDR1 DFQATT, CDR2 SNEGSKA (reference sequence). There are 12 residues in the CDR3.

The source material was PBMCs, mostly from graft donor cells, sampled 360 days after TCRalphabeta/CD19-depleted stem cell transplant. V and J are TRBV20-1 and TRBJ1-1, with D possibly being TRBD1 (6 bases). The sequence was collected from a male patient younger than 18 who had a stem cell transplant for acute myeloid leukemia, so the T cells may come from the graft donor. The chain's CDR3 is CSAGGLNTEAFF. CDR3 DNA sequence: TGCAGTGCTGGGGGCTTGAACACTGAAGCTTTCTTT.